Sequencing of this TCR beta chain was carried out in a study of technical replicates of blood from four donors. The CDR3 loop spans 14 amino acids. Trimming stripped 6 bases from V and 6 bases from J, with 12 bases between. Germline CDR1 is MRHNA and CDR2 is SNTAGT. Assay used: immunoSEQ multiplex PCR; TCRdb lists only in-frame clones, some missing. The table records 62,000 or so clones, roughly 86% of them present only once. The specimen sequenced was PBMCs. This TCR derives from a human donor in good health. Some clones in this sample may be carry-over from other donors' samples. The chain uses TRBV6-4 and TRBJ1-6, with D perhaps matching TRBD1 (6 bases). CDR3 coding DNA: TGTGCCAGCAGAGGCGGACAGATTAATTCACCCCTCCACTTT. Translation: CASRGGQINSPLHF.